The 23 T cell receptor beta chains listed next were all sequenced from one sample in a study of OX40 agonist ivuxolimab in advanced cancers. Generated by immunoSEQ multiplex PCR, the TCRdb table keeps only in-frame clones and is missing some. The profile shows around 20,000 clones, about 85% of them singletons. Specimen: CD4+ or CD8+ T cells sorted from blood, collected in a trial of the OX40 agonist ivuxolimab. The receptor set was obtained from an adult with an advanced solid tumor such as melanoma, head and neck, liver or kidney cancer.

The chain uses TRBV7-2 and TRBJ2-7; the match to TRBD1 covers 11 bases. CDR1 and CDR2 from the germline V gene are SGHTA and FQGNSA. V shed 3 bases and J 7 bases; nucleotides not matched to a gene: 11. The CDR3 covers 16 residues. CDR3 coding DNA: TGTGCCAGCAGCTTGACGACAGGACAGGGGGCGTCGGAGCAGTACTTC. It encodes CASSLTTGQGASEQYF.

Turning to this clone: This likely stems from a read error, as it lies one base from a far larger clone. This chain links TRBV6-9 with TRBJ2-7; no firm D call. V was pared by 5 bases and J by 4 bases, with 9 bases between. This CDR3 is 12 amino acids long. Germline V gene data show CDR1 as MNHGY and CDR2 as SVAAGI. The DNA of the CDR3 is TGTGCCAGCAGTGAGGCCGTATACGAGCAGTACTTC. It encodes CASSEAVYEQYF.

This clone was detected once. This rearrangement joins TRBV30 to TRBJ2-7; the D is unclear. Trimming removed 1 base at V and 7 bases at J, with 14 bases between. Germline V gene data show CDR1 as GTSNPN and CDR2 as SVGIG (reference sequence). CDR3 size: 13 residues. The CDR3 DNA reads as TGTGCCTGGAGTGGGGCCTACGCTGGGGAGCAGTACTTC. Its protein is CAWSGAYAGEQYF.

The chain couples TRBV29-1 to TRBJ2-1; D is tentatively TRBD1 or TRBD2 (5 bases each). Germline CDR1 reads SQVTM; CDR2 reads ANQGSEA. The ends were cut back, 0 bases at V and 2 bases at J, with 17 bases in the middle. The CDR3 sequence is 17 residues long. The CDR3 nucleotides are TGCAGCGTTGAAGATAGCGCAGGGCCATACCCCTACAATGAGCAGTTCTTC. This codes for CSVEDSAGPYPYNEQFF.

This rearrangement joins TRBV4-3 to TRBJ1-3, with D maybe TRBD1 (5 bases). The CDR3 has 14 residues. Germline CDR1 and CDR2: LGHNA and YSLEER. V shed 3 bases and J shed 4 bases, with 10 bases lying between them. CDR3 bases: TGCGCCAGCAGCCACGGGACGGAAGGAAACACCATATATTTT. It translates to CASSHGTEGNTIYF.

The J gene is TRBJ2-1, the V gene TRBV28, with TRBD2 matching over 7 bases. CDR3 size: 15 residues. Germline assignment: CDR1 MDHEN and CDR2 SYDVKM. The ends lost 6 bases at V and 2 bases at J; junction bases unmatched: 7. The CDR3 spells CASRRGEFPYNEQFF. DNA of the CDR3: TGTGCCAGCAGACGGGGGGAGTTCCCCTACAATGAGCAGTTCTTC.

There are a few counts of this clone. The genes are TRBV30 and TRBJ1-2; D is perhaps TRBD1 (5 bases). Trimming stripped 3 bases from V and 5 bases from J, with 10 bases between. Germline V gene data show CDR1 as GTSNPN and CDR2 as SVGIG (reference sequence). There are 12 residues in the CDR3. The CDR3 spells CAWSPGLYGYTF. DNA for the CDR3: TGTGCCTGGAGCCCGGGACTATATGGCTACACCTTC.

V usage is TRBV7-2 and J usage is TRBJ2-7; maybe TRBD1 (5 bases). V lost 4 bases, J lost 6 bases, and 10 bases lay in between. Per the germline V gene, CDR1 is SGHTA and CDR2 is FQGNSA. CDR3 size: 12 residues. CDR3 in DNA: TGTGCCAGCAGCTCAGACAGATCCGAGCAGTACTTC. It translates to CASSSDRSEQYF.

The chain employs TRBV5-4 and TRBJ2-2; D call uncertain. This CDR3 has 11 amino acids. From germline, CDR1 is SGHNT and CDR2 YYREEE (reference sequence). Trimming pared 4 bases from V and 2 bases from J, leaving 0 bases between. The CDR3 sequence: CASSNTGELFF. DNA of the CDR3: TGTGCCAGCAGCAACACCGGGGAGCTGTTTTTT. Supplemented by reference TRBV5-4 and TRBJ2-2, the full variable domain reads ETGVTQSPTHLIKTRGQQVTLRCSSQSGHNTVSWYQQALGQGPQFIFQYYREEENGRGNFPPRFSGLQFPNYSSELNVNALELDDSALYLCASSNTGELFFGEGSRLTVL.

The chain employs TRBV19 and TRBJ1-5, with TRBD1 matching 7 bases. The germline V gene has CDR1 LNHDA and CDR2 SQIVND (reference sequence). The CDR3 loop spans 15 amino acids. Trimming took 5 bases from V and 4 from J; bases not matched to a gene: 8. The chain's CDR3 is CASSESGTANQPQHF. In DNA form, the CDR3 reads TGTGCCAGTAGTGAGTCCGGGACAGCTAATCAGCCCCAGCATTTT.

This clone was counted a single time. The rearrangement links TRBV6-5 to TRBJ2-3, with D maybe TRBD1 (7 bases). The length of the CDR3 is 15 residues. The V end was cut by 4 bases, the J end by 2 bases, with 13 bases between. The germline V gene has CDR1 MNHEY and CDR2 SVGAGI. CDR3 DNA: TGTGCCAGCAGTTTGGTCAGGGGGGTCACAGATACGCAGTATTTT. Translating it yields CASSLVRGVTDTQYF.

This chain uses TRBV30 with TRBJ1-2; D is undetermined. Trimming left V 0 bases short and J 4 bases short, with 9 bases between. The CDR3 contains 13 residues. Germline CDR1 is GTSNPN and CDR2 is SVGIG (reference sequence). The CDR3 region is CAWSVRQSYGYTF. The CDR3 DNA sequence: TGTGCCTGGAGTGTACGGCAGAGCTATGGCTACACCTTC.

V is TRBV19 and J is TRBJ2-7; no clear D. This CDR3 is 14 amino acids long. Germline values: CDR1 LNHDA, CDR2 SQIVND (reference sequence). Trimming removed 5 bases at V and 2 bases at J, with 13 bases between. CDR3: CASSLAQGPYEQYF. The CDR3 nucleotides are TGTGCCAGTAGTTTGGCACAAGGACCCTACGAGCAGTACTTC.

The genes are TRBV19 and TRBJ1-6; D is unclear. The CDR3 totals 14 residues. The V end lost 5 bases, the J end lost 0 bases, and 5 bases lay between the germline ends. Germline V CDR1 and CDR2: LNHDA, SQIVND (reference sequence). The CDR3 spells CASSVSSYNSPLHF. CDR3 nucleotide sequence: TGTGCCAGTAGTGTGAGCTCCTATAATTCACCCCTCCACTTT. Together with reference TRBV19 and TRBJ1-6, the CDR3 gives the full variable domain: DGGITQSPKYLFRKEGQNVTLSCEQNLNHDAMYWYRQDPGQGLRLIYYSQIVNDFQKGDIAEGYSVSREKKESFPLTVTSAQKNPTAFYLCASSVSSYNSPLHFGNGTRLTVT.

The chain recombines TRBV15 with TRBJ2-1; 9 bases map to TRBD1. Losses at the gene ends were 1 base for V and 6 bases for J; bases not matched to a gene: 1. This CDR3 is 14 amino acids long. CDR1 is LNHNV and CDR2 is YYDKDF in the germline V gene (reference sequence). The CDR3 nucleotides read TGTGCCACCAGCAGAGCGGACAGGGGCAATGAGCAGTTCTTC. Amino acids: CATSRADRGNEQFF. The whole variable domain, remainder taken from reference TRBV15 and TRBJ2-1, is DAMVIQNPRYQVTQFGKPVTLSCSQTLNHNVMYWYQQKSSQAPKLLFHYYDKDFNNEADTPDNFQSRRPNTSFCFLDIRSPGLGDTAMYLCATSRADRGNEQFFGPGTRLTVL.

The DNA of the CDR3 is TGTGCCAGCAGCTTTCCCGGGACTCTAGTGCAGTACTTC. Protein sequence: CASSFPGTLVQYF. The J gene is TRBJ2-7, the V gene TRBV7-2; a possible D gene is TRBD2 (6 bases). Deletions cut 3 bases from V and 9 bases from J, with 15 bases between. Germline V gene sequence: CDR1 SGHTA, CDR2 FQGNSA. This CDR3 is 13 amino acids long.

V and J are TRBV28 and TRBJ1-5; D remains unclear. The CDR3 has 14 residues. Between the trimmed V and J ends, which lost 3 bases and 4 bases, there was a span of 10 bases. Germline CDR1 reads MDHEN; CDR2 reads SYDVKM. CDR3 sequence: CASSFLLGNQPQHF. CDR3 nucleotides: TGTGCCAGCAGTTTCCTGTTGGGGAATCAGCCCCAGCATTTT.

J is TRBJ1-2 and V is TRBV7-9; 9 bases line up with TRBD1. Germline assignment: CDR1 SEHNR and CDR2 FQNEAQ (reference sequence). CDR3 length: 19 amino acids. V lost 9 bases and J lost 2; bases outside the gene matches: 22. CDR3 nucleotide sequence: TGTGCCAGTGCTCACGAGCGCCCCCTTGGACAGGGGCCGAACTATGGCTACACCTTC. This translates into CASAHERPLGQGPNYGYTF. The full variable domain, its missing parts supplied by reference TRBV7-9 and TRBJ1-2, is DTGVSQNPRHKITKRGQNVTFRCDPISEHNRLYWYRQTLGQGPEFLTYFQNEAQLEKSRLLSDRFSAERPKGSFSTLEIQRTEQGDSAMYLCASAHERPLGQGPNYGYTFGSGTRLTVV.

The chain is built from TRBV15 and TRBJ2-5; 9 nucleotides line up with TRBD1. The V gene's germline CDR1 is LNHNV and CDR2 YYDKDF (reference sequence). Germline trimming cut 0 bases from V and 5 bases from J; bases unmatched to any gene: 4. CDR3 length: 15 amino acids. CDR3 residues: CATSRDPGTGETQYF. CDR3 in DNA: TGTGCCACCAGCAGAGATCCTGGGACAGGGGAGACCCAGTACTTC.

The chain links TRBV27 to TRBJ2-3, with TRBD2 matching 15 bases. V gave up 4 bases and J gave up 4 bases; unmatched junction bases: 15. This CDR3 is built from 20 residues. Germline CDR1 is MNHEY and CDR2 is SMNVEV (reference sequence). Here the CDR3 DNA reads TGTGCCAGCAGTTCGGGACTAGCGGGAGGCCTCTCCGGGCGGTCAGATACGCAGTATTTT. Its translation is CASSSGLAGGLSGRSDTQYF.

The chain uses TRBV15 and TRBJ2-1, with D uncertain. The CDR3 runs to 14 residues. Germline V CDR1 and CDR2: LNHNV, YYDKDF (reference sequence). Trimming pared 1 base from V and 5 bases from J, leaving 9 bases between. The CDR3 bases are TGTGCCACCAGCAGAGTGGAACGTCACAATGAGCAGTTCTTC. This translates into CATSRVERHNEQFF.

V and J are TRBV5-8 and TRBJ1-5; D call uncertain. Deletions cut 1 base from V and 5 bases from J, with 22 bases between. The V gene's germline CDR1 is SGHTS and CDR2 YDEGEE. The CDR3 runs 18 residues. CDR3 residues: CASSLRGYEGLKDQPQHF. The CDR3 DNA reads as TGTGCCAGCAGCTTGAGAGGGTATGAGGGCCTTAAAGATCAGCCCCAGCATTTT.

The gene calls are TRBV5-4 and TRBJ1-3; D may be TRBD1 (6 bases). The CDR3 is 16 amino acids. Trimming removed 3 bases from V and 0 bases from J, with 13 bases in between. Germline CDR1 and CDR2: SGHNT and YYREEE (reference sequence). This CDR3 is CASSSAGGRSGNTIYF. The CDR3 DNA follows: TGTGCCAGCAGCTCGGCTGGGGGCCGCTCTGGAAACACCATATATTTT. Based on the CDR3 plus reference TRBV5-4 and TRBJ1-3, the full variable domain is ETGVTQSPTHLIKTRGQQVTLRCSSQSGHNTVSWYQQALGQGPQFIFQYYREEENGRGNFPPRFSGLQFPNYSSELNVNALELDDSALYLCASSSAGGRSGNTIYFGEGSWLTVV.